This TCR beta chain was sequenced during a study of shared clonotypes between healthy human individuals. V lost 3 bases and J lost 15; bases outside the gene matches: 13. This CDR3 has 14 amino acids. Germline values: CDR1 GTSNPN, CDR2 SVGIG (reference sequence). In its sample, this clone was seen once. Measured with immunoSEQ multiplex PCR; TCRdb has only the in-frame clones, and not every one. The sample includes about 1 million clones, 65% to 80% of them seen just once. The clonotype comes from a man younger than 30 in good health. The sequenced sample was memory CD4+ T cells sorted from blood. Stated subset: CD45RA-negative fraction. The V call is TRBV30, the J call TRBJ1-6, with TRBD1 identical over 8 bases. The CDR3 nucleotides read TGTGCCTGGAGCTTTGCAGAGACAGGGGACAACCTCCACTTT. Its protein is CAWSFAETGDNLHF.